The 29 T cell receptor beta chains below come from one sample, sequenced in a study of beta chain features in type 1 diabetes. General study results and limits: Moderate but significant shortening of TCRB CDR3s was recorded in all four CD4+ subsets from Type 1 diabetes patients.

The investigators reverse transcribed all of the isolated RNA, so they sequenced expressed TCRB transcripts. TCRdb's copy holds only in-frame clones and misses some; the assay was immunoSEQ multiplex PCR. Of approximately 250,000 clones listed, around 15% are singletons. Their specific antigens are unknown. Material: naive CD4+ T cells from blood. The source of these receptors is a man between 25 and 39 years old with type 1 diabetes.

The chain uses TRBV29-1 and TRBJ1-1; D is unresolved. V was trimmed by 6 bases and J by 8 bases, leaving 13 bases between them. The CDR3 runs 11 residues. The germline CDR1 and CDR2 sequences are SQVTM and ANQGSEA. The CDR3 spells CSVLGVNEAFF. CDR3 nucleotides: TGCAGCGTCCTCGGGGTTAACGAAGCTTTCTTT.

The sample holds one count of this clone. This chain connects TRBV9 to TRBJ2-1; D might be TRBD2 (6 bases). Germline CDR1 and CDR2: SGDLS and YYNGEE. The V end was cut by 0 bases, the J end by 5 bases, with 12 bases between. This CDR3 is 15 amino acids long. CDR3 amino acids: CASSVVASANNEQFF. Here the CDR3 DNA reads TGTGCCAGCAGCGTAGTGGCTAGCGCCAACAATGAGCAGTTCTTC.

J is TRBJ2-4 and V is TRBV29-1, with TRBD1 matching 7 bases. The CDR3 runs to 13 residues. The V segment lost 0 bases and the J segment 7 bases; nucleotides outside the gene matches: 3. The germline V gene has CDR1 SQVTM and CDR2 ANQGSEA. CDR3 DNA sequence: TGCAGCGTTGAAGATATCAGGGGGAACATTCAGTACTTC. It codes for CSVEDIRGNIQYF.

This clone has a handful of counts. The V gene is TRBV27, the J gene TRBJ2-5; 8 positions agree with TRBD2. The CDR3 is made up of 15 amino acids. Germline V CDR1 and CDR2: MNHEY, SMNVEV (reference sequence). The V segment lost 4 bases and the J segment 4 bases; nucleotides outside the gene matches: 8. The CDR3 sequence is CASSYGLAGPETQYF. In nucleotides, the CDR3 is TGTGCCAGCAGTTATGGCCTAGCGGGCCCAGAGACCCAGTACTTC.

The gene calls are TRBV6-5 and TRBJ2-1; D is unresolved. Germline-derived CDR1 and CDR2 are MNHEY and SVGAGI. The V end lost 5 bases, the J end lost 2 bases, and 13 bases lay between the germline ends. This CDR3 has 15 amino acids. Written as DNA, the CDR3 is TGTGCCAGCAGTAAGGCTGGGGTAACCTACAATGAGCAGTTCTTC. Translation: CASSKAGVTYNEQFF.

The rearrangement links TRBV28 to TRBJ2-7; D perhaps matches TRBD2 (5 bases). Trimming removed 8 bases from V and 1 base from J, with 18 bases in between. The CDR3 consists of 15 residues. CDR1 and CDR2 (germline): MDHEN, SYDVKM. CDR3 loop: CASAGGGSESYEQYF. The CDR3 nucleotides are TGTGCCAGCGCTGGCGGAGGCAGCGAGTCCTACGAGCAGTACTTC.

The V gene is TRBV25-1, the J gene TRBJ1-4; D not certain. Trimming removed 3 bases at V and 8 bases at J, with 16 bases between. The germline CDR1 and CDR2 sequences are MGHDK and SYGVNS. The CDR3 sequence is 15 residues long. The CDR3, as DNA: TGTGCCAGCAGTGAGGACCGGGCCCAGAGGGAAAAACTGTTTTTT. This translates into CASSEDRAQREKLFF.

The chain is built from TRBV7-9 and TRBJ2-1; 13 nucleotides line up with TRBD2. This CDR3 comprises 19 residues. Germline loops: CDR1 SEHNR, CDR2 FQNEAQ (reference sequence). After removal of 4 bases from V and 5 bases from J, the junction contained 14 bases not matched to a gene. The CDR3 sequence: CASSYNRGTSGRVNNEQFF. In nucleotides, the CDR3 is TGTGCCAGCAGCTACAACAGGGGAACTAGCGGGAGGGTCAACAATGAGCAGTTCTTC.

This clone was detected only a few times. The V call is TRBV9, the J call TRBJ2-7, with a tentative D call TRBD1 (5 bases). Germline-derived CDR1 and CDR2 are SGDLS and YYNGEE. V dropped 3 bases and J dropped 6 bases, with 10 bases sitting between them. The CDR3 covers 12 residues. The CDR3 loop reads CASSATGGEQYF. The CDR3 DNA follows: TGTGCCAGCAGCGCCACAGGCGGCGAGCAGTACTTC.

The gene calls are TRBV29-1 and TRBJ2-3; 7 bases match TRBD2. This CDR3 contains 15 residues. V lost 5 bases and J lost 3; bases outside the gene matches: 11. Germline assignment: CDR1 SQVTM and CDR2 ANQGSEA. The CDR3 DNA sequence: TGCAGCGTTCAGACGGGGGGTCCACGGACAGATACGCAGTATTTT. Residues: CSVQTGGPRTDTQYF.

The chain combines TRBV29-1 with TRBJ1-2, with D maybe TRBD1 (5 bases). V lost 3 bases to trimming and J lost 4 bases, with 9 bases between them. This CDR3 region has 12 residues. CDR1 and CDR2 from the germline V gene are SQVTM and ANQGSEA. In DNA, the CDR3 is TGCAGCGTTGAGTCGACAGTCTATGGCTACACCTTC. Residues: CSVESTVYGYTF.

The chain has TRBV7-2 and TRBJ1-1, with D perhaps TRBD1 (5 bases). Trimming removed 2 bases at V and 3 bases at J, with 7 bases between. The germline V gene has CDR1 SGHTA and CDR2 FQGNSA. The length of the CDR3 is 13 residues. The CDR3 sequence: CASSLSRDTEAFF. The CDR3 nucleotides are TGTGCCAGCAGCTTATCCAGGGACACTGAAGCTTTCTTT.

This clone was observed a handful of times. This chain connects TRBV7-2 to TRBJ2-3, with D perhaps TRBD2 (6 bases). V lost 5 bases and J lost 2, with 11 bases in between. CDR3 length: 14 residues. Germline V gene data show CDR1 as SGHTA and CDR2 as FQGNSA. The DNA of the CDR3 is TGTGCCAGCAGCCTGGGACTTTTCACAGATACGCAGTATTTT. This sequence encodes CASSLGLFTDTQYF.

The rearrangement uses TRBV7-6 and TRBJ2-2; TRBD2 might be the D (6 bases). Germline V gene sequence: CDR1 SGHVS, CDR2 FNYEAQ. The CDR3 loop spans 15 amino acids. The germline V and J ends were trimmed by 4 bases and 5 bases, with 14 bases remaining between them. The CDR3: CASSSPGGRTGELFF. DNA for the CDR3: TGTGCCAGCAGCTCTCCCGGGGGTAGGACCGGGGAGCTGTTTTTT.

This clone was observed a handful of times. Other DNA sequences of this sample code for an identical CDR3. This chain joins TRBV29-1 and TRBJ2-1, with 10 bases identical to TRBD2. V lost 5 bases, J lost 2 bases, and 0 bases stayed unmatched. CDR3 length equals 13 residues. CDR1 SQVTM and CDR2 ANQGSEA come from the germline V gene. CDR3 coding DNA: TGCAGCGTTAGCGGGAGGGCCTACAATGAGCAGTTCTTC. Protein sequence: CSVSGRAYNEQFF.

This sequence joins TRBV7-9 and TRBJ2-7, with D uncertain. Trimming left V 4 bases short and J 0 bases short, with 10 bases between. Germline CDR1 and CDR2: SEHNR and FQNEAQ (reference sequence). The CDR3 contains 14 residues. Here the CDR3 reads CASSYGLLSYEQYF. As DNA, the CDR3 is TGTGCCAGCAGCTACGGGCTCCTCTCCTACGAGCAGTACTTC.

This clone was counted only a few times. As DNA, the CDR3 is TGTGCCAGCAGTGAAGAGTTTGAAGCTTTCTTT. Protein: CASSEEFEAFF. This chain connects TRBV2 to TRBJ1-1; D is unclear. Trimming cost V 1 base and J 7 bases, with 4 bases left between them. Germline values: CDR1 SNHLY, CDR2 FYNNEI. The CDR3 covers 11 residues.

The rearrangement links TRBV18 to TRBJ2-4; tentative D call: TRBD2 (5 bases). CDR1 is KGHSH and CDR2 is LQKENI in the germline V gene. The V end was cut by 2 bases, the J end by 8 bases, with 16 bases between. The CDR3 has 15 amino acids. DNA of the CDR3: TGTGCCAGCTCACCAGGCGGCTTCCCGGAGGACATTCAGTACTTC. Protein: CASSPGGFPEDIQYF.

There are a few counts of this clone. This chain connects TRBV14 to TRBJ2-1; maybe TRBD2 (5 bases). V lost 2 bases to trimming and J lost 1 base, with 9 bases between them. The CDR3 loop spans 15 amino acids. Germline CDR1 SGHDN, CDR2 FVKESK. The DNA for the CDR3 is TGTGCCAGCAGCCAACTAGCACCGTCCTACAATGAGCAGTTCTTC. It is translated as CASSQLAPSYNEQFF. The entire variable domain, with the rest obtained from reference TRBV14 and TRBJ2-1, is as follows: EAGVTQFPSHSVIEKGQTVTLRCDPISGHDNLYWYRRVMGKEIKFLLHFVKESKQDESGMPNNRFLAERTGGTYSTLKVQPAELEDSGVYFCASSQLAPSYNEQFFGPGTRLTVL.

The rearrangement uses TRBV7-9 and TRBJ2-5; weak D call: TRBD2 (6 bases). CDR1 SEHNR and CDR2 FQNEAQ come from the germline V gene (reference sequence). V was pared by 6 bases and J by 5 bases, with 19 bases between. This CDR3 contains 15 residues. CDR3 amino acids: CASSSDLGGMETQYF. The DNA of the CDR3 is TGTGCCAGCAGTTCAGACCTGGGGGGTATGGAGACCCAGTACTTC.

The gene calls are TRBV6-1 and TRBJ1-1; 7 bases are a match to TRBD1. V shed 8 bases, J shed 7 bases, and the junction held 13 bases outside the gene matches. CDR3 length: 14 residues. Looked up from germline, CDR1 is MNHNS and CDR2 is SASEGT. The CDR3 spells CASGLEDRSNEAFF. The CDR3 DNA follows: TGTGCCAGCGGTCTAGAGGACAGGTCAAATGAAGCTTTCTTT.

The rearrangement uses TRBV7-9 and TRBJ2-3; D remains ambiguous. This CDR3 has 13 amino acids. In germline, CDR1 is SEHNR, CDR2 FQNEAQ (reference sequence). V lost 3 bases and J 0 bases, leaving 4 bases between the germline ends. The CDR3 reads CASSFLSTDTQYF. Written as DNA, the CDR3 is TGTGCCAGCAGCTTTTTGAGCACAGATACGCAGTATTTT.

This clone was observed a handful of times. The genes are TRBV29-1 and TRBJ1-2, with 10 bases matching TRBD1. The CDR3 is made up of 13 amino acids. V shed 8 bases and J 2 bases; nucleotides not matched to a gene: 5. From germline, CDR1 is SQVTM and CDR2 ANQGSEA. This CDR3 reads CSIKDRGNYGYTF. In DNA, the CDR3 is TGCAGCATAAAGGACAGGGGGAACTATGGCTACACCTTC. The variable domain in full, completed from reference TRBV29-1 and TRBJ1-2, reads SAVISQKPSRDICQRGTSLTIQCQVDSQVTMMFWYRQQPGQSLTLIATANQGSEATYESGFVIDKFPISRPNLTFSTLTVSNMSPEDSSIYLCSIKDRGNYGYTFGSGTRLTVV.

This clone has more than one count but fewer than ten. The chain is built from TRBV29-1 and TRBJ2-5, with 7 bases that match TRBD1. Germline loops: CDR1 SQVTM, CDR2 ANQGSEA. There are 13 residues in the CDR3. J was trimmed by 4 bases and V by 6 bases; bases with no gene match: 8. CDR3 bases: TGCAGCGTAAAACAGGGGAAGGGAGAGACCCAGTACTTC. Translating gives CSVKQGKGETQYF.

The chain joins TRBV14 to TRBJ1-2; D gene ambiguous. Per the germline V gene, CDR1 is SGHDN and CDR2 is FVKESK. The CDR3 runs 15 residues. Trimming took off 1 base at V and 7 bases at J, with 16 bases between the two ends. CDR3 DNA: TGTGCCAGCAGCCAAGCAGCCGGGAGGCAGGTTGGCTACACCTTC. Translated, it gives CASSQAAGRQVGYTF.

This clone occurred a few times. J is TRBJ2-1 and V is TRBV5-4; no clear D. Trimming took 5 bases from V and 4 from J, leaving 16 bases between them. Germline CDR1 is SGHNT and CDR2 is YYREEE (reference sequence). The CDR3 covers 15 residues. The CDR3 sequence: CASRTQSSGYNEQFF. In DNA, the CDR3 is TGTGCCAGCAGGACCCAGAGTTCTGGGTACAATGAGCAGTTCTTC.

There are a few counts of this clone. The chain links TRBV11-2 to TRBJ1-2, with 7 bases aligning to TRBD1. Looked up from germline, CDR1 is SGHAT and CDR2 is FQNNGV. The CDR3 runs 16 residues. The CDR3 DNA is TGTGCTTCTAAAAGCATGGCAGGGGGTCCGCGTGATGGCTACACCTTC. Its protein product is CASKSMAGGPRDGYTF. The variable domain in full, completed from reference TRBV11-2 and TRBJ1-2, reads EAGVAQSPRYKIIEKRQSVAFWCNPISGHATLYWYQQILGQGPKLLIQFQNNGVVDDSQLPKDRFSAERLKGVDSTLKIQPAKLEDSAVYLCASKSMAGGPRDGYTFGSGTRLTVV.

CDR3 DNA sequence: TGTGCCAGCAGCAACATTCCGGGACAGGGTTCCATTCAGTACTTC. It codes for CASSNIPGQGSIQYF. The rearrangement links TRBV7-6 to TRBJ2-4; 9 nucleotides line up with TRBD1. V was clipped by 5 bases and J by 9 bases; unmatched bases: 11. The germline V gene has CDR1 SGHVS and CDR2 FNYEAQ. The CDR3 is made up of 15 amino acids.

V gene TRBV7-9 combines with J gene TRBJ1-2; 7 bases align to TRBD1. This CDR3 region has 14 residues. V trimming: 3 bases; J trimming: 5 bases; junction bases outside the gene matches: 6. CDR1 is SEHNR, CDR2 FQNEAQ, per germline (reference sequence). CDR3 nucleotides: TGTGCCAGCAGCTTTCTAGGGACAGCTTATGGCTACACCTTC. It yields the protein CASSFLGTAYGYTF.